This TCR beta chain originates from a study of shared clonotypes between healthy human individuals. This clone was seen a single time. The CDR3 runs 15 residues. The germline V and J ends were trimmed by 2 bases and 3 bases, with 11 bases remaining between them. The germline V gene has CDR1 SGHDN and CDR2 FVKESK. Profiling relied on immunoSEQ multiplex PCR, and the TCRdb table lists in-frame clones only, not all of them. The table lists some 1,600,000 clones, around 98% of them singletons. The material sequenced was naive CD4+ T cells sorted from blood. The subset denotes: CD45RA+ positively selected. The gene calls are TRBV14 and TRBJ1-3; D might be TRBD1 (6 bases). The TCR comes from a man aged 30-40 years in good health. The CDR3 is CASSQRGAYGNTIYF. In nucleotides, the CDR3 is TGTGCCAGCAGCCAACGGGGGGCATATGGAAACACCATATATTTT.